This entry describes one T cell receptor beta chain. Its matching antigen is unknown. Amplification used 60 Vbeta primers and 13 Jbeta primers. In the original processing: The authors later counted 75 million to 90 million unique TCR beta chains, around 9.9 million of them shared. TCRdb's copy holds only in-frame clones and misses some; the assay was immunoSEQ multiplex PCR. D and trimming come from the DNA, and the V and J calls and clone size come from that table. The sample contains approximately 150,000 clones, approximately 79% of which appear only once. Germline CDR1 reads SGDLS; CDR2 reads YYNGEE. Deletions cut 0 bases from V and 1 base from J, with 5 bases between. The CDR3 sequence is 14 residues long. This record comes from a study of cytomegalovirus exposure and HLA in healthy donors. Study results and caveats: TCR beta sequences reportedly predicted most subjects' HLA-A and HLA-B alleles accurately.

This clonotype was obtained from a man in his sixties in good health and CMV-seronegative. What was sequenced was PBMCs. The chain couples TRBV9 to TRBJ1-3, with no clear D. In DNA form, the CDR3 reads TGTGCCAGCAGCGTAGTCAGTTCTGGAAACACCATATATTTT. Encoded protein: CASSVVSSGNTIYF.